The clone carrying this T cell receptor beta chain appeared a few times. Its antigen remains unidentified. The CDR3 length is 16 residues. This specimen belongs to a study of CD8+ T cells in alopecia areata. Study results and caveats: Scalp lesions, especially in alopecia totalis/universalis, had higher clonality than normal scalp.

Sequencing relied on a cDNA template that was reverse transcribed from extracted RNA. Method: immunoSEQ multiplex PCR; TCRdb's copy keeps in-frame clones and lacks some. Among 100,000 to 150,000 clones listed, 58% were seen once. Sampling of alopecia areata patients yielded lesional scalp punch biopsies as well as peripheral blood. Sorting separated CD4+ and CD8+ T cells out of PBMCs. This TCR derives from a human donor with alopecia areata. The chain is built from TRBV21-1 and TRBJ2-7; the table gives TRBD1 as D, unverified against the DNA. TRBV21-1 represents a pseudogene. The specimen comprised CD4+ T cells sorted from blood, sampled at week 0. CDR3 nucleotide sequence: TGTGCCAGCACCGCACCGGGCTCTACAGGGTGGGACGAGCAGTACTTC. Amino acid sequence: CASTAPGSTGWDEQYF.